This T cell receptor beta chain was sequenced for a study of blood T cells in healthy people across ages (dated by TCRdb to between 2014 and 2017). Study-wide context: Template switching captured roughly one uniquely barcoded TCR beta cDNA molecule per two T cells in model experiments. The study measured age-related changes in TCR beta repertoire diversity using deep sequencing normalized with unique cDNA molecular identifiers. The study analyzed two additional independent replicas of 1 million unique cDNA reads from the same blood draw for two donors, one aged 18 to 29 and one aged 80 or older. The donors were divided into four age groups: young (average around 17 years), middle-aged (approximately 41), aged (approximately 62) and long-lived (roughly 82).

The donors were roughly 38 Caucasian individuals from Russia, aged 6 to 90 years, who were systemically healthy. About 10 milliliters of peripheral blood were drawn from each donor into EDTA-treated Vacutainer tubes. Ficoll-Paque density-gradient centrifugation was used to isolate PBMCs, with at least 7 million obtained per sample. Total RNA, at least 5.5 micrograms per sample, was extracted from PBMCs with Trizol reagent. Naive CD45RAhigh/CD27high T cell percentages were measured by flow cytometry on a PBMC aliquot from every donor. Receptor amplification or capture employed 5' RACE. The run used an Illumina HiSeq 2500. A second PCR of roughly 6 to 12 cycles was run with a J-beta primer mix and a sample-barcoded 5' primer. Each TCR beta cDNA molecule received a unique molecular identifier from a template-switch 5' adaptor carrying 12 random nucleotides. Each sample yielded at least 2.5 million CDR3-containing paired-end reads. First-strand cDNA was synthesized from all RNA with the Mint cDNA synthesis kit, primed by a TRBC-specific oligonucleotide. All cDNA was treated with uracil-DNA glycosylase and then went through a first 18-cycle PCR with the universal primers M1SS and BC2_uni_R. As for the authors' bioinformatics: For normalization, 1 million high-quality reads, each with a distinct molecular identifier, were randomly selected from each sample. Instead of being binned into consensus sequences, reads that shared molecular identifiers were thrown out. CDR3 identification, clonotype clustering and error correction used MiTCR with a Q25 quality threshold and the strictest error-elimination algorithm. A nonparametric unseen species model with Euler transformation was used to estimate lower-bound total TCR beta diversity. TCRdb trimmed public reads at Q25 via fastp, called clones via MiXCR and kept in-frame beta chains. Each CDR3 protein gets just one entry, which takes the most common genes and DNA from the rows behind it. TCRdb, rather than the study authors, made the V and J calls. The sample table lists 750,000 to 850,000 distinct CDR3 sequences, approximately 25% of them with a count of one. The ten largest clones capture more than 3% of the sample.

Beyond this particular receptor, the publication reports: Conclusive comparison of naive and antigen-experienced compartments was prevented by the profiling of bulk unsorted PBMCs. Observed TCR beta diversity per million T cells fell roughly linearly with age, and a significant reduction was already apparent by age approximately 41. The percentage of naive T cells measured by flow cytometry correlated strongly with observed TCR beta diversity. The CMV infection status of donors was not known, potentially confounding age-related changes in expanded clonotypes. Compared with the aged group, more naive CD4+ T cells, fewer expanded clones and increased TCR diversity were shown by the long-lived group, suggesting age selection. Estimates of total diversity based on one million sequenced T cells were regarded as lower bounds and as underestimates.

Trimming at the junction amounts to 0 bases on V and 0 bases on J, and the germline ends lie 4 bases apart. The CDR3 spans 14 residues, from the cysteine through the phenylalanine. The CDR3 DNA has 42 bases and is translated from base 1. The germline V gene encodes CDR1 SGHNT and CDR2 YYREEE (reference sequence). The sample holds a few counts of this clonotype. This receptor's antigen is unknown. No base quality information exists; no much larger clone differs at one position. A further study also used this sample, focusing on T cells of mothers and their children. From the second report: The donors were nine systemically healthy Caucasian individuals, made up of three mothers and their six children. cDNA synthesis consumed the entire amount of extracted RNA, loaded at about 1.5 ug RNA in each 15 ul reaction. Sample barcodes and 2-4 random nucleotides were added via the M1S primer in the second PCR. Each mother yielded over 8.5 million TCR beta CDR3 reads and each child roughly 3.1 million reads. Thymic selection similarly shapes TCR recombination output in related and unrelated pairs, with minor effect from inherited differences. Normalized repertoire overlap was always found to be slightly, but never significantly, higher in related mother-child pairs than in unrelated mother-child pairs. With a sensitivity of approximately 100 clones per million clonotypes, no persistent microchimeric T cell clones were detected. To look for features that set related mother-child pairs apart from unrelated individuals, the researchers ran deep NGS to compare the TCR beta repertoires of mothers and children. Mothers averaged approximately 41 +/- 4 years of age and children averaged around 10 +/- 4 years. Libraries were sequenced on Illumina HiSeq 2000 with 100+100 nt paired-end reads after adapter ligation with NEBNext reagents. To avoid cross-contamination, the mother libraries and the child libraries were prepared a month apart and sequenced in separate runs. For each donor, between about 450,000 and 2,300,000 distinct TCR beta clonotypes were identified. Naive TCR beta clonotypes were estimated from low-frequency clonotypes matched to each donor's FACS-determined naive share, without sorting.

Sequencing was done on a sample of blood. Here the chain combines TRBV5-4 and TRBJ2-4; confidence is insufficient to name the D gene. This receptor was obtained from a boy aged 5-17 years in good health. The CDR3 amino acid sequence is: CASSLGPAKNIQYF. The DNA sequence is TGTGCCAGCAGCTTGGGACCAGCCAAAAACATTCAGTACTTC. The CDR3 plus the reference TRBV5-4 and TRBJ2-4 genes for the other parts give the full variable domain: ETGVTQSPTHLIKTRGQQVTLRCSSQSGHNTVSWYQQALGQGPQFIFQYYREEENGRGNFPPRFSGLQFPNYSSELNVNALELDDSALYLCASSLGPAKNIQYFGAGTRLSVL.